This T cell receptor (beta chain) stems from a study of human CD8 memory T cell subsets. In the study, stem-like memory CD8+ T cells, referred to as TSTEM, were defined as cells that were CCR7+ PD-1- TIGIT-. Each subset gave duplicate vials of approximately 140,000 sorted CD8+ T cells for RNA. This CDR3 spans 14 amino acids. CDR1 SGHVS and CDR2 FNYEAQ come from the germline V gene. Making the TCR beta libraries relied on UMI-labeled 5' RACE. The authors' processing: TCR beta libraries each contained roughly 3,000 to 20,000 functional CDR3 beta clonotypes. TCRdb re-called the 5' RACE reads; one entry per CDR3 protein, DNA not given. TCRdb, not the authors, supplied the V and J calls. In total, the table holds about 7,000 distinct CDR3 sequences.

Sequences were obtained from CD8+ stem-like memory T cells (TSCM and TCM) sorted from PBMCs. The subset: stem-like memory CD8 T cells (TSTEM), CCR7+ PD-1- TIGIT-. This clonotype originated in a human donor in good health. The chain recombines TRBV7-6 with TRBJ2-7; TCRdb selects TRBD2, and the lack of DNA leaves this call unchecked. The CDR3 spells CASSLSSGAYEQYF.